The 22 T cell receptor beta chains in this list originate from one sample, sequenced in a study of blood T cell repertoires in COVID-19 (dated by TCRdb to 2019 to 2021). The receptor library was made with the immunoSEQ multiplex PCR assay. TCRdb's version of the immuneACCESS table is confined to in-frame rearrangements and falls short of the full clone set. An unresolved V gene accounts for under half of the shortfall where checked; the remainder is of unknown origin. The sample contains about 160,000 clones, over 90% of them found a single time. Approximately 0.48% of the sample lies in the top ten. The sequenced sample consisted of peripheral blood. The source of these receptors is a man aged 50 to 60 with acute or convalescent COVID-19.

This sequence joins TRBV27 and TRBJ2-1; TRBD2 agrees at 7 bases. The CDR3 spans 16 residues. The J segment lost 0 bases and the V segment lost 5 bases, leaving 7 bases of the junction unmatched. Germline-derived CDR1 and CDR2 are MNHEY and SMNVEV (reference sequence). The CDR3 protein is CASSLERDPSYNEQFF. DNA for the CDR3: TGTGCCAGCAGTCTGGAGCGGGACCCCTCCTACAATGAGCAGTTCTTC.

The J gene is TRBJ2-2, the V gene TRBV7-2, with D possibly matching TRBD1 (6 bases). From germline, CDR1 is SGHTA and CDR2 FQGNSA. The CDR3 runs to 16 residues. Deletions cut 1 base from V and 5 bases from J, with 14 bases between. CDR3 bases: TGTGCCAGCAGCTTAGGAGGGCAGGGGACGACCGGGGAGCTGTTTTTT. Residues: CASSLGGQGTTGELFF. The whole variable domain, remainder taken from reference TRBV7-2 and TRBJ2-2, is GAGVSQSPSNKVTEKGKDVELRCDPISGHTALYWYRQSLGQGLEFLIYFQGNSAPDKSGLPSDRFSAERTGGSVSTLTIQRTQQEDSAVYLCASSLGGQGTTGELFFGEGSRLTVL.

The chain employs TRBV19 and TRBJ2-2, with 10 bases lining up with TRBD2. This CDR3 spans 14 amino acids. CDR1 is LNHDA, CDR2 SQIVND, per germline (reference sequence). V was clipped by 11 bases and J by 5 bases; unmatched bases: 8. CDR3 in DNA: TGTGCCTGCACTAGCGGGGCCGCTACCGGGGAGCTGTTTTTT. This sequence encodes CACTSGAATGELFF.

The genes are TRBV5-5 and TRBJ2-2; 7 bases align to TRBD1. The CDR3 sequence is 17 residues long. After removal of 4 bases from V and 0 bases from J, the junction contained 9 bases not matched to a gene. Germline CDR1 reads SGHKS; CDR2 reads YYEKEE (reference sequence). Here the CDR3 DNA reads TGTGCCAGCAGCCATTCCGGGACAGCTACGAACACCGGGGAGCTGTTTTTT. Its translation: CASSHSGTATNTGELFF.

The gene calls are TRBV6-5 and TRBJ1-1; D remains ambiguous. Germline lookup yields CDR1 MNHEY and CDR2 SVGAGI. The CDR3 contains 16 residues. Trimming stripped 2 bases from V and 7 bases from J, with 20 bases between. This CDR3 is CASSYTRVEATHEAFF. The CDR3 DNA is TGTGCCAGCAGTTACACTCGAGTGGAGGCCACCCATGAAGCTTTCTTT.

This chain joins TRBV9 and TRBJ1-2; 7 positions match TRBD1. Per the germline V gene, CDR1 is SGDLS and CDR2 is YYNGEE. V gave up 1 base and J gave up 3 bases; unmatched junction bases: 6. CDR3 size: 15 residues. DNA for the CDR3: TGTGCCAGCAGCGTATGGACAGGACCTTACTATGGCTACACCTTC. Translation gives CASSVWTGPYYGYTF.

The V gene is TRBV9, the J gene TRBJ1-2; 9 bases are shared with TRBD1. Germline V gene data show CDR1 as SGDLS and CDR2 as YYNGEE. V gave up 0 bases and J gave up 7 bases; unmatched junction bases: 4. The CDR3 covers 14 residues. CDR3 loop: CASSVVGQGSGYTF. The DNA of the CDR3 is TGTGCCAGCAGCGTAGTGGGACAGGGAAGTGGCTACACCTTC.

This clone was seen a single time. V and J are TRBV28 and TRBJ2-4; maybe TRBD1 (5 bases). V lost 6 bases, J lost 0 bases, and 12 bases lay in between. In germline, CDR1 is MDHEN, CDR2 SYDVKM. The CDR3 contains 15 residues. This CDR3 reads CASSYGHLAKNIQYF. CDR3 nucleotides: TGTGCCAGCAGCTATGGACACTTAGCCAAAAACATTCAGTACTTC.

Comment on this clone: This sample includes further DNA sequences coding for the same CDR3. J is TRBJ1-2 and V is TRBV19; 7 bases are a match to TRBD1. In germline, CDR1 is LNHDA, CDR2 SQIVND (reference sequence). V shed 6 bases and J 3 bases; nucleotides not matched to a gene: 7. The length of the CDR3 is 14 residues. The CDR3 here is CASSIDRADYGYTF. The CDR3 DNA reads as TGTGCCAGTAGCATCGACAGGGCGGACTATGGCTACACCTTC.

V and J are TRBV19 and TRBJ1-5; TRBD1 aligns across 7 bases. CDR1 is LNHDA and CDR2 is SQIVND in the germline V gene (reference sequence). CDR3 length: 19 amino acids. V lost 1 base, J lost 4 bases, and 16 bases stayed unmatched. The CDR3 coding sequence is TGTGCCAGTAGTATAGCCAAACGACAGGGAAGTTTCCGGAATCAGCCCCAGCATTTT. Its protein product is CASSIAKRQGSFRNQPQHF.

CDR3 region: CASSPSVIQETQYF. In DNA form, the CDR3 reads TGTGCCAGCTCACCCTCGGTCATCCAAGAGACCCAGTACTTC. The J gene is TRBJ2-5, the V gene TRBV18; the D is unclear. The germline CDR1 and CDR2 sequences are KGHSH and LQKENI. V was clipped by 3 bases and J by 1 base, with 9 bases between them. This CDR3 region has 14 residues.

The CDR3 nucleotides are TGTGCCAGCAGCTTGTACAGGGGTAGCAATCAGCCCCAGCATTTT. Translating it yields CASSLYRGSNQPQHF. The chain joins TRBV5-8 to TRBJ1-5; 7 nucleotides align to TRBD1. Germline values: CDR1 SGHTS, CDR2 YDEGEE. The CDR3 runs to 15 residues. After removal of 1 base from V and 0 bases from J, the junction contained 1 base not matched to a gene.

The chain employs TRBV6-6 and TRBJ1-6; 9 bases map to TRBD1. Trimming removed 5 bases from V and 9 bases from J; junction bases left unmatched: 8. CDR3 length equals 15 residues. The germline gives CDR1 MNHNY, CDR2 SVGAGI (reference sequence). The CDR3, as DNA: TGTGCCAGCAGTCGGACAGGGGAGATGGGTTCACCCCTCCACTTT. Translated: CASSRTGEMGSPLHF.

The gene calls are TRBV6-2 or TRBV6-3 and TRBJ2-1; 8 nucleotides line up with TRBD2. Germline V gives CDR1 MNHEY, CDR2 SVGEGT. The V and J ends lost 5 bases and 0 bases, in that order; junction bases with no gene match: 6. This CDR3 region has 16 residues. The DNA of the CDR3 is TGTGCCAGCAGTACCCGGGGGGGGAGCTCCTACAATGAGCAGTTCTTC. Translated: CASSTRGGSSYNEQFF.

The chain couples TRBV24-1 to TRBJ2-1; 10 bases are a match to TRBD2. CDR1 and CDR2 from the germline V gene are KGHDR and SFDVKD. The CDR3 is 15 residues long. After removal of 12 bases from V and 10 bases from J, the junction contained 17 bases not matched to a gene. CDR3 sequence (DNA): TGTGCCGCCGCCACTGGGGCTAGCGGGAGAGGGGAGCAGTTCTTC. Residues: CAAATGASGRGEQFF.

This clone was observed a single time. The chain is built from TRBV2 and TRBJ1-5; D not resolved. CDR3 length: 15 residues. V shed 0 bases and J shed 1 base, with 7 bases lying between them. Germline V lookup: CDR1 SNHLY, CDR2 FYNNEI. CDR3 sequence: CASSEAFPSNQPQHF. The CDR3 DNA reads as TGTGCCAGCAGTGAAGCTTTCCCGAGCAATCAGCCCCAGCATTTT.

The chain joins TRBV28 to TRBJ2-7, with D maybe TRBD1 (7 bases). With 6 bases removed from V and 6 bases from J, the gap between germline ends came to 24 bases. Looked up from germline, CDR1 is MDHEN and CDR2 is SYDVKM. The CDR3 consists of 16 residues. CDR3 DNA sequence: TGTGCCAGCAGCCCCGCTGACAGGGCGAGGGGGGTCGAGCAGTACTTC. The encoded protein is CASSPADRARGVEQYF.

The rearrangement uses TRBV15 and TRBJ2-3, with D possibly matching TRBD2 (7 bases). The CDR3 totals 15 residues. V was trimmed by 5 bases and J by 4 bases, leaving 16 bases between them. Looked up from germline, CDR1 is LNHNV and CDR2 is YYDKDF (reference sequence). The CDR3 loop reads CATSGLQGGADTQYF. In DNA, the CDR3 is TGTGCCACCAGCGGCCTACAGGGAGGGGCAGATACGCAGTATTTT.

The CDR3: CASSLVGGPGELFF. The CDR3 region has the DNA TGTGCCAGCAGCTTAGTCGGAGGGCCTGGGGAGCTGTTTTTT. V usage is TRBV11-2 and J usage is TRBJ2-2, with D perhaps TRBD2 (6 bases). CDR1 SGHAT and CDR2 FQNNGV come from the germline V gene. CDR3 length: 14 residues. The V end lost 1 base, the J end lost 8 bases, and 11 bases lay between the germline ends.

This rearrangement joins TRBV6-9 to TRBJ2-7, with TRBD2 matching 7 bases. The J segment lost 2 bases and the V segment lost 3 bases, leaving 7 bases of the junction unmatched. Germline lookup yields CDR1 MNHGY and CDR2 SVAAGI. The CDR3 totals 15 residues. CDR3 sequence reads: CASSYMASGTYEQYF. The CDR3 DNA follows: TGTGCCAGCAGTTACATGGCTAGCGGAACCTACGAGCAGTACTTC.

The CDR3 DNA follows: TGTGCCAGCAGCCCAGCGGGAGTGGCCTACGAGCAGTACTTC. This codes for CASSPAGVAYEQYF. The V and J genes are TRBV27 and TRBJ2-7; 8 nucleotides match TRBD2. The junction had 6 bases not matched to a gene; V was cut back by 6 bases and J by 2 bases. From germline, CDR1 is MNHEY and CDR2 SMNVEV (reference sequence). The CDR3 has 14 amino acids.

The CDR3 nucleotides are TGTGCCTGGAGTCGAACACAGGGGGCGTATCAGCCCCAGCATTTT. Its protein is CAWSRTQGAYQPQHF. This chain connects TRBV30 to TRBJ1-5; 9 positions match TRBD1. Germline CDR1 GTSNPN, CDR2 SVGIG (reference sequence). Trimming took 2 bases from V and 5 from J; bases not matched to a gene: 7. This CDR3 has 15 amino acids.